These 20 T cell receptor beta chains share one sample of origin, sequenced in a study of beta chain features in type 1 diabetes. The authors reverse transcribed all of the isolated RNA, so sequencing captured expressed TCRB transcripts. Data came from immunoSEQ multiplex PCR; TCRdb stores just in-frame clones and leaves some out. The profile shows just over 600,000 clones, roughly a sixth of them singletons. Sample: naive CD4+ T cells from blood. All receptors come from a man between 18 and 35 years old in good health.

The rearrangement joins TRBV4-2 to TRBJ2-2, with 7 nucleotides matching TRBD1. The CDR3 sequence is 15 residues long. The germline V gene encodes CDR1 LGHNA and CDR2 YNFKEQ. V lost 0 bases to trimming and J lost 5 bases; unmatched junction nucleotides: 3. The CDR3 protein is CASSQEKGATGELFF. CDR3 DNA: TGTGCCAGCAGCCAAGAAAAGGGGGCGACCGGGGAGCTGTTTTTT.

The rearrangement uses TRBV7-2 and TRBJ2-7; 8 bases align to TRBD2. Germline lookup yields CDR1 SGHTA and CDR2 FQGNSA. The CDR3 contains 15 residues. Trimming at V came to 5 bases and at J to 2 bases, leaving 8 bases not matched to a gene. The CDR3 coding sequence is TGTGCCAGCAGCCCCCGGGCGGGGGGCCCCTACGAGCAGTACTTC. Its protein product is CASSPRAGGPYEQYF. The full variable domain, its missing parts supplied by reference TRBV7-2 and TRBJ2-7, is GAGVSQSPSNKVTEKGKDVELRCDPISGHTALYWYRQSLGQGLEFLIYFQGNSAPDKSGLPSDRFSAERTGGSVSTLTIQRTQQEDSAVYLCASSPRAGGPYEQYFGPGTRLTVT.

This clone turned up a few times. The same CDR3 is also encoded by other DNA sequences in this sample. The rearrangement links TRBV5-1 to TRBJ2-2; no definite D call. Germline values: CDR1 SGHRS, CDR2 YFSETQ. This CDR3 comprises 15 residues. The V end was cut by 2 bases, the J end by 0 bases, with 8 bases between. CDR3 DNA: TGCGCCAGCAGCTTCGGATCAGCGAACACCGGGGAGCTGTTTTTT. Its translation: CASSFGSANTGELFF.

J is TRBJ2-7 and V is TRBV10-3; possibly TRBD1 or TRBD2 for D (5 bases each). Germline V lookup: CDR1 ENHRY, CDR2 SYGVKD. V was pared by 7 bases and J by 0 bases, with 10 bases between. The CDR3 consists of 13 residues. The CDR3: CAITAGSSYEQYF. Here the CDR3 DNA reads TGTGCCATCACCGCAGGGAGCTCCTACGAGCAGTACTTC.

This clone has more than one count but fewer than ten. The rearrangement links TRBV7-2 to TRBJ1-4, with D unclear. Deletions cut 5 bases from V and 5 bases from J, with 12 bases between. The CDR3 spans 14 residues. Per the germline V gene, CDR1 is SGHTA and CDR2 is FQGNSA. In DNA, the CDR3 is TGTGCCAGCAGCAGAGACCCTCGGAATGAAAAACTGTTTTTT. This translates into CASSRDPRNEKLFF.

This clone occurred a few times. This chain connects TRBV18 to TRBJ2-4, with 8 bases fitting TRBD1. This CDR3 spans 17 amino acids. V dropped 3 bases and J dropped 5; count of bases not matched to a gene: 12. Germline values: CDR1 KGHSH, CDR2 LQKENI. CDR3 sequence reads: CASSPGTGGYSENIQYF. CDR3 DNA sequence: TGTGCCAGCTCACCGGGGACAGGCGGGTATAGCGAAAACATTCAGTACTTC.

This clone was detected only a few times. The V call is TRBV5-1, the J call TRBJ1-2; 8 bases agree with TRBD1. CDR1 is SGHRS and CDR2 is YFSETQ in the germline V gene. This CDR3 is built from 13 residues. Trimming cost V 5 bases and J 4 bases; bases outside gene matches: 4. The CDR3 sequence is CASRRTGTYGYTF. CDR3 DNA: TGCGCCAGCAGACGGACAGGGACCTATGGCTACACCTTC.

The chain couples TRBV5-1 to TRBJ1-1; 8 bases line up with TRBD1. V trimming: 4 bases; J trimming: 5 bases; junction bases outside the gene matches: 7. The germline CDR1 and CDR2 sequences are SGHRS and YFSETQ. The CDR3 extends over 14 amino acids. The CDR3 protein is CASSAGQGETEAFF. The CDR3 bases are TGCGCCAGCAGCGCCGGACAGGGAGAGACTGAAGCTTTCTTT.

In this sample, this clone turned up many times. This chain joins TRBV6-6 and TRBJ2-1, with D unresolved. Germline loops: CDR1 MNHNY, CDR2 SVGAGI (reference sequence). The CDR3 covers 12 residues. Trimming pared 6 bases from V and 8 bases from J, leaving 11 bases between. The DNA for the CDR3 is TGTGCCAGCAGGTCGGCGCTTGATGAGCAGTTCTTC. Translation: CASRSALDEQFF.

This clone was found a few times. This chain links TRBV11-2 with TRBJ2-5, with D unclear. Germline V CDR1 and CDR2: SGHAT, FQNNGV. This CDR3 is built from 11 residues. V was trimmed by 2 bases and J by 7 bases, leaving 5 bases between them. The CDR3: CASSLIGTQYF. As DNA, the CDR3 is TGTGCCAGCAGCTTAATCGGGACCCAGTACTTC.

This clone was seen a few times. The CDR3 is CASSLFHANTEAFF. CDR3 DNA sequence: TGTGCCAGCAGCTTATTTCATGCGAACACTGAAGCTTTCTTT. This rearrangement joins TRBV11-2 to TRBJ1-1; D remains unclear. Trimming removed 2 bases at V and 1 base at J, with 8 bases between. This CDR3 is built from 14 residues. Germline V gene sequence: CDR1 SGHAT, CDR2 FQNNGV. The whole variable domain, filled in from reference TRBV11-2 and TRBJ1-1, reads EAGVAQSPRYKIIEKRQSVAFWCNPISGHATLYWYQQILGQGPKLLIQFQNNGVVDDSQLPKDRFSAERLKGVDSTLKIQPAKLEDSAVYLCASSLFHANTEAFFGQGTRLTVV.

This clone was seen only a few times. This rearrangement joins TRBV6-5 to TRBJ2-2; D is uncertain. From germline, CDR1 is MNHEY and CDR2 SVGAGI. This CDR3 has 12 amino acids. V was cut by 6 bases and J by 7 bases, with 9 bases left in between. CDR3 region: CASRSRFGELFF. Written as DNA, the CDR3 is TGTGCCAGCAGGTCTAGGTTCGGGGAGCTGTTTTTT.

This clone was found a few times. V and J are TRBV10-3 and TRBJ2-1, with TRBD2 identical over 12 bases. The CDR3 loop spans 13 amino acids. Looked up from germline, CDR1 is ENHRY and CDR2 is SYGVKD. With 10 bases clipped from V and 4 bases from J, the junction kept 2 bases outside the gene matches. CDR3 protein: CASGTSGYNEQFF. The DNA of the CDR3 is TGTGCCAGCGGGACTAGCGGGTACAATGAGCAGTTCTTC.

The sample holds a few counts of this clone. The V gene is TRBV9, the J gene TRBJ2-3; 13 bases agree with TRBD2. The CDR3 sequence is 16 residues long. Germline CDR1 reads SGDLS; CDR2 reads YYNGEE. The junction had 2 bases not matched to a gene; V was cut back by 4 bases and J by 0 bases. Here the CDR3 reads CASSTGLAGSTDTQYF. The CDR3 nucleotides are TGTGCCAGCAGCACGGGACTAGCGGGGAGCACAGATACGCAGTATTTT.

There are a few counts of this clone. V usage is TRBV18 and J usage is TRBJ2-7; 8 nucleotides match TRBD2. CDR3 length: 15 residues. V gave up 5 bases and J gave up 1 base; unmatched junction bases: 7. Looked up from germline, CDR1 is KGHSH and CDR2 is LQKENI. The CDR3 spells CASSSLAGSSYEQYF. The CDR3 nucleotides are TGTGCCAGCTCATCCTTAGCGGGGAGTTCCTACGAGCAGTACTTC.

V is TRBV5-4 and J is TRBJ1-2; possibly TRBD1 for D (5 bases). The CDR3 covers 13 residues. Trimming removed 9 bases at V and 4 bases at J, with 16 bases between. Germline values: CDR1 SGHNT, CDR2 YYREEE (reference sequence). The CDR3 loop reads CAIRDQGSYGYTF. The DNA of the CDR3 is TGTGCCATCCGAGATCAGGGAAGCTATGGCTACACCTTC.

The chain is built from TRBV4-1 and TRBJ1-6; no clear D gene. The germline V and J ends were trimmed by 6 bases and 8 bases, with 11 bases remaining between them. Looked up from germline, CDR1 is MGHRA and CDR2 is YSYEKL. CDR3 size: 13 residues. CDR3 DNA sequence: TGCGCCAGCAGTCTAGAAGAGTATTCACCCCTCCACTTT. This translates into CASSLEEYSPLHF.

The sample holds a few counts of this clone. CDR3 protein: CASSLPGLGTDTQYF. The CDR3 DNA follows: TGTGCCAGCAGCCTACCGGGACTGGGGACAGATACGCAGTATTTT. The J gene is TRBJ2-3, the V gene TRBV11-1, with a weak D call TRBD2 (6 bases). The CDR3 sequence is 15 residues long. The V end lost 5 bases, the J end lost 3 bases, and 15 bases lay between the germline ends. The germline V gene has CDR1 SGHAT and CDR2 FQDESV (reference sequence).

CDR3 in DNA: TGCGCCAGCAGCCCGGACACCCCGCCCGATACGCAGTATTTT. It specifies CASSPDTPPDTQYF. The chain couples TRBV5-1 to TRBJ2-3, with D tentatively TRBD1 (5 bases). Trimming shortened V by 4 bases and J by 6 bases, and 15 bases separated the two germline ends. Germline V gives CDR1 SGHRS, CDR2 YFSETQ. This CDR3 spans 14 amino acids. The complete variable domain, with remaining parts taken from reference TRBV5-1 and TRBJ2-3, reads KAGVTQTPRYLIKTRGQQVTLSCSPISGHRSVSWYQQTPGQGLQFLFEYFSETQRNKGNFPGRFSGRQFSNSRSEMNVSTLELGDSALYLCASSPDTPPDTQYFGPGTRLTVL.

This clone was seen a handful of times. The chain uses TRBV19 and TRBJ2-6; perhaps D is TRBD1 or TRBD2 (5 bases each). The CDR3 runs 14 residues. Trimming took off 4 bases at V and 3 bases at J, with 7 bases between the two ends. From germline, CDR1 is LNHDA and CDR2 SQIVND (reference sequence). This CDR3 is CASSRGYGANVLTF. The CDR3 DNA reads TGTGCCAGTAGTAGGGGGTATGGGGCCAACGTCCTGACTTTC. Full variable domain (missing parts from reference TRBV19 and TRBJ2-6): DGGITQSPKYLFRKEGQNVTLSCEQNLNHDAMYWYRQDPGQGLRLIYYSQIVNDFQKGDIAEGYSVSREKKESFPLTVTSAQKNPTAFYLCASSRGYGANVLTFGAGSRLTVL.